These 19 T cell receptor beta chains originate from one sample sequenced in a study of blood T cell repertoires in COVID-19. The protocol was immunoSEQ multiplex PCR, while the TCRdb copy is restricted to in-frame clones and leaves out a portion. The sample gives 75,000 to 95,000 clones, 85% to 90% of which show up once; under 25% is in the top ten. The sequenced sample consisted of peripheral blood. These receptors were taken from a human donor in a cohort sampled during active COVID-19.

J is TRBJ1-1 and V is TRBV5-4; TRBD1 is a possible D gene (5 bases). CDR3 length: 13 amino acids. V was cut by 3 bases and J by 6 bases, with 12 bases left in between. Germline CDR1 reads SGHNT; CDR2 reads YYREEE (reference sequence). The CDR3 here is CASSSQGIPEAFF. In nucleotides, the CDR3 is TGTGCCAGCAGCTCGCAGGGTATCCCTGAAGCTTTCTTT.

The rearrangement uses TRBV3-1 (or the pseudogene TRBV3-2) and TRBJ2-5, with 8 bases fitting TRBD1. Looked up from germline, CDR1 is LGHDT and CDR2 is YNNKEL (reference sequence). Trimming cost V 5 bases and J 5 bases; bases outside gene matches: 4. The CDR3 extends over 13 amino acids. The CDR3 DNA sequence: TGTGCCAGCAGCATTAGGACAGGGGAGACCCAGTACTTC. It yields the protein CASSIRTGETQYF.

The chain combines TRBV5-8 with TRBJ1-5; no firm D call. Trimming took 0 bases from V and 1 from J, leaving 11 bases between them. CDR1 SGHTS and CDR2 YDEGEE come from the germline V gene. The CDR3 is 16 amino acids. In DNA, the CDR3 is TGTGCCAGCAGCTTGGTTGGGGAGTTGAGCAATCAGCCCCAGCATTTT. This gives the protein CASSLVGELSNQPQHF. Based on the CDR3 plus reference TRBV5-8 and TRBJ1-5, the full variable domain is EAGVTQSPTHLIKTRGQQATLRCSPISGHTSVYWYQQALGLGLQFLLWYDEGEERNRGNFPPRFSGRQFPNYSSELNVNALELEDSALYLCASSLVGELSNQPQHFGDGTRLSIL.

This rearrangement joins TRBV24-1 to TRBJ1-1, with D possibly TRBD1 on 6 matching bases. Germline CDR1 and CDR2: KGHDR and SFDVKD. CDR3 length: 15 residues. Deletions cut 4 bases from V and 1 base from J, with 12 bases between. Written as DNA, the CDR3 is TGTGCCACCAGTGACTCCAGACAGGCGAACACTGAAGCTTTCTTT. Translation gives CATSDSRQANTEAFF.

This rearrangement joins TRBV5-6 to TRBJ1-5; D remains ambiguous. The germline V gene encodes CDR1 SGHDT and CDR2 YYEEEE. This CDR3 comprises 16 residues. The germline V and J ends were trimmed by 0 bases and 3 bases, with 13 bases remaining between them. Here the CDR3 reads CASSLGHLRINQPQHF. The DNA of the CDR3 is TGTGCCAGCAGCTTGGGACATCTGCGCATCAATCAGCCCCAGCATTTT. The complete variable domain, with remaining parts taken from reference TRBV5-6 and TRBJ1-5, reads DAGVTQSPTHLIKTRGQQVTLRCSPKSGHDTVSWYQQALGQGPQFIFQYYEEEERQRGNFPDRFSGHQFPNYSSELNVNALLLGDSALYLCASSLGHLRINQPQHFGDGTRLSIL.

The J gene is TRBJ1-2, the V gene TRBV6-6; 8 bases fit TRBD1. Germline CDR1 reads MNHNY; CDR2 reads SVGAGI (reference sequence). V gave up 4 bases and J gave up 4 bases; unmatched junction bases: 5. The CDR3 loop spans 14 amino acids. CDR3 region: CASSSTGQAYGYTF. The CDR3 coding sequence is TGTGCCAGCAGTTCCACGGGACAGGCCTATGGCTACACCTTC.

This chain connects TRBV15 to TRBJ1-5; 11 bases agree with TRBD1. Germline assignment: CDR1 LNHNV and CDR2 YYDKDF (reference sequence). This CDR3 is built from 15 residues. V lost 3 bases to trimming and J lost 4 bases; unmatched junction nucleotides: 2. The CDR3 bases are TGTGCCACCAGCAGTCGGGACAGGGGGAATCAGCCCCAGCATTTT. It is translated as CATSSRDRGNQPQHF.

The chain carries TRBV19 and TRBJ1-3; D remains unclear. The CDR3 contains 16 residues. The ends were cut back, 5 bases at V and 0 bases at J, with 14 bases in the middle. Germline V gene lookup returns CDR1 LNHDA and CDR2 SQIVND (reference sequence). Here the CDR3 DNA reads TGTGCCAGTAGTCGGGGAGACCGGGGCTCTGGAAACACCATATATTTT. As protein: CASSRGDRGSGNTIYF.

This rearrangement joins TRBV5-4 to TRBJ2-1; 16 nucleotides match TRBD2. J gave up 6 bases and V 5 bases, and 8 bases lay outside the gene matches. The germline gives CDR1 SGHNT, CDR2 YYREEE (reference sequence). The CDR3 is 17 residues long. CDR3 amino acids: CASRAGTSGRVPNEQFF. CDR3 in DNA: TGTGCCAGCAGGGCCGGGACTAGCGGGAGGGTCCCCAATGAGCAGTTCTTC.

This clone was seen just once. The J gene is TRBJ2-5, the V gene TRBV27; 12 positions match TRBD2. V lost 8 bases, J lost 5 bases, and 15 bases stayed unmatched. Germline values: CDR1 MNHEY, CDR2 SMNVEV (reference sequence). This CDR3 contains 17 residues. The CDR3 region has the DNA TGTGCCAGCGGAATCCGACGGACTAGCGGGGCCGGGGAGACCCAGTACTTC. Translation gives CASGIRRTSGAGETQYF.

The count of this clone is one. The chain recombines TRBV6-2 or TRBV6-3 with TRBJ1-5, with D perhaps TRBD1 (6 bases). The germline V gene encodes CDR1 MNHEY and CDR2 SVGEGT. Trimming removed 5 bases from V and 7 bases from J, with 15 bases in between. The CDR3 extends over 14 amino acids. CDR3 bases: TGTGCCAGCAGTCTACTGTGGGGGGGCCAGCCCCAGCATTTT. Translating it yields CASSLLWGGQPQHF.

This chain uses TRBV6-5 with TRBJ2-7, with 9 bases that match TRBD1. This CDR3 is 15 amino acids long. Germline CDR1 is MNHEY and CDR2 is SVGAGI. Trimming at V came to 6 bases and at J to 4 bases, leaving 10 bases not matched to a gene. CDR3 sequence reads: CASRTKGQGSYEQYF. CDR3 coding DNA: TGTGCCAGCAGGACCAAGGGACAGGGATCGTACGAGCAGTACTTC.

This CDR3 is CASSLSSSGDYNEQFF. Here the CDR3 DNA reads TGTGCCAGCAGTTTATCGTCTAGCGGGGACTACAATGAGCAGTTCTTC. This chain uses TRBV27 with TRBJ2-1, with 9 positions matching TRBD2. CDR3 length: 16 residues. CDR1 and CDR2 (germline): MNHEY, SMNVEV (reference sequence). The V segment lost 0 bases and the J segment 3 bases; nucleotides outside the gene matches: 3.

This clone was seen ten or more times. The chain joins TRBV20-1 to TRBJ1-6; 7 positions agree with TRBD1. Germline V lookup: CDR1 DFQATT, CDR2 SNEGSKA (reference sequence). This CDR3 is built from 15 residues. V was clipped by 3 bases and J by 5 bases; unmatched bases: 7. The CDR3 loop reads CSASPPDRDNSPLHF. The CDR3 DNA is TGCAGTGCTAGTCCCCCCGACAGGGATAATTCACCCCTCCACTTT.

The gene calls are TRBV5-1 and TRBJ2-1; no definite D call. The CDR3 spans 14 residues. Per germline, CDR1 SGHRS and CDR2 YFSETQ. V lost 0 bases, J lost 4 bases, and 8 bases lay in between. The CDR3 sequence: CASSLGPVYNEQFF. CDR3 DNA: TGCGCCAGCAGCTTGGGGCCCGTTTACAATGAGCAGTTCTTC.

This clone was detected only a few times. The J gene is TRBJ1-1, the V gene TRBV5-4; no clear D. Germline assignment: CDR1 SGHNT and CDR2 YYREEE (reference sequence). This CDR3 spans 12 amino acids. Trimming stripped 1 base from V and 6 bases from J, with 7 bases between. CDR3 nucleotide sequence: TGTGCCAGCAGCTTGTCTGCGGCTGAAGCTTTCTTT. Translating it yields CASSLSAAEAFF.

CDR3 in DNA: TGTGCCAGCTCACCACGGGTTAGCGGAGCCAGCCTTTCCGAGCAGTACTTC. Encoded protein: CASSPRVSGASLSEQYF. The chain uses TRBV18 and TRBJ2-7; possibly TRBD2 for D (6 bases). The CDR3 length is 17 residues. Germline V lookup: CDR1 KGHSH, CDR2 LQKENI. Trimming pared 1 base from V and 6 bases from J, leaving 22 bases between.

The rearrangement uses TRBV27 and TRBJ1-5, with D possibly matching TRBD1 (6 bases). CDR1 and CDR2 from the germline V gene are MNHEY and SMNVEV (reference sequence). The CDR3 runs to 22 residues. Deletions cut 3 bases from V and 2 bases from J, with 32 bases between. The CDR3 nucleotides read TGTGCCAGCAGTTTCTCTATCCCCCGGGCAGGGGATCGTGGTATCGGCAATCAGCCCCAGCATTTT. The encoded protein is CASSFSIPRAGDRGIGNQPQHF.

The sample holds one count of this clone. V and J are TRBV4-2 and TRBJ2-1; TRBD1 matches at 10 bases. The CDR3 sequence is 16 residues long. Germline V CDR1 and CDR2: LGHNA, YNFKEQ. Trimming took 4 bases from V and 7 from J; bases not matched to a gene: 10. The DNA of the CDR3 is TGTGCCAGCAGCCCCGGGACAGGGGCCGGGGGGAATGAGCAGTTCTTC. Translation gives CASSPGTGAGGNEQFF.